This T cell receptor (beta chain) was recovered during a study of OX40 agonist ivuxolimab in advanced cancers. Sequencing used immunoSEQ multiplex PCR; TCRdb keeps in-frame clones, though not all of them. This sample has 15,000 to 20,000 clones, with roughly 84% found just once. The germline CDR1 and CDR2 sequences are SEHNR and FQNEAQ (reference sequence). The V gene lost 5 bases and the J gene lost 1 base, with 13 bases spanning the gap. This CDR3 has 15 amino acids. This receptor was taken from an adult with an advanced solid tumor such as melanoma, head and neck, liver or kidney cancer. The chain has TRBV7-9 and TRBJ2-3; perhaps TRBD2 as D (6 bases). The material was CD4+ or CD8+ T cells sorted from blood, obtained in a trial of the OX40 agonist ivuxolimab. The CDR3 nucleotides read TGTGCCAGCAGCCAGGGACTGCCTCGCACAGATACGCAGTATTTT. Encoded protein: CASSQGLPRTDTQYF.